The clone carrying this T cell receptor beta chain was seen more than once but under ten times. Its target is unknown. These data come from a study of T-cell memory formation after mild COVID-19. Overall study findings and caveats: Mainly in CM and EM were contracting CD4+ clones; CD8+ were in EMRA. For second-wave clones that peaked at day 37, SARS-CoV-2 specificity went unverified.

TCRdb redid the calling of the 5' RACE reads with MiXCR, one entry per CDR3 protein. The data show 400,000 to 450,000 distinct CDR3 sequences, roughly 18% seen once. This receptor was identified in a man between 18 and 35 years old who had mild COVID-19 (a few samples of this study predate the infection). Cell type and time point are not known. The specimen sequenced was PBMCs or a T cell subset sorted from them (not recorded which).

CDR3 in DNA: TGTGCCAGCAGTCGCGTCGGGACTAGCGGGGGAGAGACCCAGTACTTC. Translation: CASSRVGTSGGETQYF. The chain couples TRBV6-5 to TRBJ2-5, with 14 bases that match TRBD2. This CDR3 region has 16 residues. Germline trimming cut 5 bases from V and 4 bases from J; bases unmatched to any gene: 6. Germline V CDR1 and CDR2: MNHEY, SVGAGI.